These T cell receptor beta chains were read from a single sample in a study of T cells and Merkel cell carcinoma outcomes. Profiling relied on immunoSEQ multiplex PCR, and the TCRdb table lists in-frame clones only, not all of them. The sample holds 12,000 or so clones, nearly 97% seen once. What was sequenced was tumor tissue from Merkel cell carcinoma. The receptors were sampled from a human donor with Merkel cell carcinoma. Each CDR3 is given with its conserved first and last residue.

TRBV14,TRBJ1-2,CASSQDSAGVGGYTF
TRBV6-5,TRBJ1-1,CASSYSSLAGATFF
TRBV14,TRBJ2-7,CASSQDRGQAGDEQYF
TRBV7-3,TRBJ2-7,CASSLGGTGIYEQYF
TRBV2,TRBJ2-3,CASSYLTDTQYF
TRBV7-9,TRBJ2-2,CAREAGTGELFF
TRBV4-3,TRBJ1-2,CASSQDRQVYGYTF
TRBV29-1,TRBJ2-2,CSVQGAGELFF
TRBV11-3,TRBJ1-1,CASSLDRGGQAFF
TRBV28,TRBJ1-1,CASSFPTGSGSGAFF
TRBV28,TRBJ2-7,CASSSPRLAGDYEQYF
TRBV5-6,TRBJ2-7,CASSLADYEQYF
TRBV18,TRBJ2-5,CASSPLGGQQETQYF
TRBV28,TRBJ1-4,CASSLTGSSEKLFF
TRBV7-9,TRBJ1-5,CASSLGESNQPQHF
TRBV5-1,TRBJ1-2,CASNSGTWEDGYTF
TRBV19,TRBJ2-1,CASTPGAGGNEQFF
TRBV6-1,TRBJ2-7,CASSAFFDQTYEQYF
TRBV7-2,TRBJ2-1,CASSLGGYEQFF
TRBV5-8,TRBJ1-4,CASSLVGRAGNEKLFF
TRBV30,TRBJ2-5,CATNRGQSQETQYF
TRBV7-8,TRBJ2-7,CASSFGRRSYEQYF
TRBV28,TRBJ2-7,CASSFLRTSGTNAYEQYF
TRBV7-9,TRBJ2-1,CASSLQGKVRYNEQFF
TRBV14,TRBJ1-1,CASSRTGNTEAFF
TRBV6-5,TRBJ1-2,CASSKTANLNYGYTF
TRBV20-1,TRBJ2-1,CSANEQFF
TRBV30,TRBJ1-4,CAWLQGALTTNEKLFF
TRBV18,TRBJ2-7,CASSPLGQSYEQYF
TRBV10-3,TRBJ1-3,CAISGGHSGNTIYF
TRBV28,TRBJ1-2,CASSFLAGDGGYGYTF
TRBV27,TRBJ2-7,CASSPTGSPRRGQYF
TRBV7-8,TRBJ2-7,CASSLNWPEQYF
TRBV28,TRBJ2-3,CASSRPDTQYF
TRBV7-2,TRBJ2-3,CASSFGGSTDTQYF
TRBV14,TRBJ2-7,CASSQGTSGRRGGSYEQYF
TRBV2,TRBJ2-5,CASSEMQQETQYF
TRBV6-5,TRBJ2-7,CASSRTRDRAYEQYF
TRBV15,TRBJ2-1,CATSSASLSEQFF
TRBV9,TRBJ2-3,CASSLGLAGAADTQYF
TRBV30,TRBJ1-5,CAWALRGNQPQHF
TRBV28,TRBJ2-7,CASSPTGGNEQYF
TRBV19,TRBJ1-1,CASSITGGPIAFF
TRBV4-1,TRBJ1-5,CASSQEGVGVRNQPQHF
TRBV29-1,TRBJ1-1,CSVAIRQAHEAFF
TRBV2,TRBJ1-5,CASMRAEGGNQPQHF
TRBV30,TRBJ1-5,CAWSTSVVGQPQHF
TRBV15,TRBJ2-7,CATSEGPGRPNYEQYF
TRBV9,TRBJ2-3,CASSVAVGAPDTQYF
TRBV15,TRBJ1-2,CATSRGNLNYGYTF
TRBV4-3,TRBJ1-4,CASRRQGSEKLFF
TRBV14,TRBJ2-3,CASSQQLGNTDTQYF
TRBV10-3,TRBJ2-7,CAIRNSGFGYEQYF
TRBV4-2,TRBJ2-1,CASSQDLRGSYNEQFF
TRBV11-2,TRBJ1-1,CASSLGQASTEAFF